The sequence of this TCR beta chain was determined in a study of human T cells and chemical hapten exposure. Indicated time point: patch test 1, 2 weeks after DPC sensitization. Specified treatment: therapeutic diphenylcyclopropenone sensitization with weekly scalp DPC. Unfractionated whole blood was the source of the extracted total RNA. Study-level findings and limits: Relative to control repertoires, expanded TCRs gave rise to significantly more large CDR3 similarity clusters.

Unique molecular identifiers were linked by the library to individual cDNA molecules. Per the authors' pipeline: There were a median of around 100,000 TCRs per sample, with a range from 23,224 to 690,600. MiXCR, applied by TCRdb to the RACE reads, yields one record per CDR3 protein. It is TCRdb's table, rather than the study itself, that gives the V and J calls and clone size. The sample lists around 69,000 distinct CDR3 sequences, 9.8% seen once, with around 3.3% in the top ten. This clonotype was counted at least ten times. Its antigen is as yet unknown. The V gene's germline CDR1 is SEHNR and CDR2 FQNEAQ (reference sequence). The CDR3 covers 18 residues. The V end lost 1 base, the J end lost 0 bases, and 13 bases lay between the germline ends.

The rearrangement joins TRBV7-9 to TRBJ2-6; D remains ambiguous. The source material was whole blood, sampled in connection with sensitization to the hapten diphenylcyclopropenone (DPC). This receptor was identified in a woman in her 40s with alopecia areata. Some clones in this sample may be carry-over from other donors' samples. The CDR3: CASSLVGRSISGANVLTF. The CDR3 DNA is TGTGCCAGCAGCTTAGTAGGCCGGTCTATCTCTGGGGCCAACGTCCTGACTTTC.